Each of the 8 T cell receptor beta chains below was sequenced from the same sample in a study of vaccination effects on CD4 cells after COVID-19. Following 10 days of culture, CD4+ T cells were isolated. TCRdb keeps only in-frame clones here, not all; method: immunoSEQ multiplex PCR. The sample has 45,000 to 60,000 clones, about 76% seen once. These receptors lack a known antigen. The specimen comprised CD4+ T cells from PBMCs cultured without peptide, sampled before COVID-19 vaccination. These receptors were collected from a human donor who had a prior SARS-CoV-2 infection.

V usage is TRBV9 and J usage is TRBJ2-1; 8 bases match TRBD2. The CDR3 runs 14 residues. V lost 4 bases, J lost 5 bases, and 5 bases stayed unmatched. The germline V gene encodes CDR1 SGDLS and CDR2 YYNGEE. For the CDR3, the DNA is TGTGCCAGCAGCCGTAGCGGGATCAACAATGAGCAGTTCTTC. The encoded protein is CASSRSGINNEQFF.

This clone occurred a few times. This sequence joins TRBV18 and TRBJ2-3; a weak D match, TRBD2 (7 bases). There are 15 residues in the CDR3. CDR1 is KGHSH, CDR2 LQKENI, per germline. With 2 bases removed from V and 4 bases from J, the gap between germline ends came to 13 bases. The CDR3 loop is CASSPGTGGADTQYF. The DNA for the CDR3 is TGTGCCAGCTCACCAGGGACGGGGGGCGCAGATACGCAGTATTTT.

The chain joins TRBV4-2 to TRBJ2-1, with 12 bases lining up with TRBD2. CDR3 size: 17 residues. The V gene end was trimmed by 3 bases and the J gene end by 5 bases; junction bases not matched to a gene: 8. Germline V gives CDR1 LGHNA, CDR2 YNFKEQ. The CDR3 sequence is CASSQLGTSGWDNEQFF. The DNA of the CDR3 is TGTGCCAGCAGCCAGTTGGGGACTAGCGGGTGGGACAATGAGCAGTTCTTC.

The chain employs TRBV27 and TRBJ1-4, with TRBD1 identical over 11 bases. CDR1 MNHEY and CDR2 SMNVEV come from the germline V gene (reference sequence). J was trimmed by 0 bases and V by 2 bases; bases with no gene match: 5. The CDR3 covers 18 residues. In nucleotides, the CDR3 is TGTGCCAGCAGTTTACGCCCGGGACAGGGGGCAACTAATGAAAAACTGTTTTTT. Translation gives CASSLRPGQGATNEKLFF.

The chain combines TRBV7-2 with TRBJ2-7; D gene unclear. Germline CDR1 SGHTA, CDR2 FQGNSA. The CDR3 consists of 14 residues. The V end lost 3 bases, the J end lost 3 bases, and 12 bases lay between the germline ends. The CDR3 loop is CASSLGSSNYEQYF. As DNA, the CDR3 is TGTGCCAGCAGCTTGGGTAGCTCGAACTACGAGCAGTACTTC.

Here the CDR3 reads CATIQRRRNEKLFF. CDR3 in DNA: TGTGCCACCATTCAGCGGCGGAGGAATGAAAAACTGTTTTTT. The chain carries TRBV24-1 and TRBJ1-4; D unresolved. CDR1 is KGHDR and CDR2 is SFDVKD in the germline V gene. The length of the CDR3 is 14 residues. Trimming cost V 8 bases and J 5 bases, with 14 bases left between them.

This clone was found a few times. The V call is TRBV5-1, the J call TRBJ1-1, with D maybe TRBD1 (5 bases). The CDR3 consists of 13 residues. Trimming stripped 2 bases from V and 3 bases from J, with 8 bases between. Germline lookup yields CDR1 SGHRS and CDR2 YFSETQ. The CDR3 nucleotides read TGCGCCAGCAGCTTTGAGGGGTACACTGAAGCTTTCTTT. It yields the protein CASSFEGYTEAFF.

This clone was counted a few times. This chain connects TRBV11-2 to TRBJ2-7; 9 nucleotides align to TRBD1. V lost 0 bases, J lost 3 bases, and 6 bases stayed unmatched. Per the germline V gene, CDR1 is SGHAT and CDR2 is FQNNGV. CDR3 size: 16 residues. The CDR3 loop is CASSLDLTGGRYEQYF. The CDR3 DNA reads as TGTGCCAGCAGCTTAGATCTTACAGGGGGCCGCTACGAGCAGTACTTC.